This T cell receptor (beta chain) was captured in a study of blood T cell repertoires in COVID-19. The method was immunoSEQ multiplex PCR; TCRdb's version includes in-frame clones alone and lacks a portion of them. The sample has a few hundred thousand clones, roughly 91% seen once. CDR1 is MNHNS and CDR2 is SASEGT in the germline V gene. The CDR3 length is 14 residues. V lost 1 base and J 5 bases, leaving 11 bases between the germline ends. Sequencing was done on a sample of peripheral blood. This TCR derives from a woman under 40 with COVID-19, enrolled during active disease. This chain joins TRBV6-1 and TRBJ1-1; D is perhaps TRBD1 (5 bases). DNA for the CDR3: TGTGCCAGCAGTGAAGGGGGGGTTAGGACTGAAGCTTTCTTT. It translates to CASSEGGVRTEAFF.